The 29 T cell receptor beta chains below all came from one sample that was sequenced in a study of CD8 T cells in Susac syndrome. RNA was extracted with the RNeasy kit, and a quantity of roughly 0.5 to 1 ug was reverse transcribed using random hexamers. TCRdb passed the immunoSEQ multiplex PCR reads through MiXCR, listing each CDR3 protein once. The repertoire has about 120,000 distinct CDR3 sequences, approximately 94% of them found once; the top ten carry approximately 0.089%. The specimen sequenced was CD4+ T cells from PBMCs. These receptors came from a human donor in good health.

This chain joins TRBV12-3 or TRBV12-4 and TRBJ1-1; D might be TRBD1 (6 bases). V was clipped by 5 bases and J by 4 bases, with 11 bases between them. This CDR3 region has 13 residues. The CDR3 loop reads CASSLGAVTEAFF. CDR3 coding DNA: TGTGCCAGCAGTCTGGGGGCGGTCACTGAAGCTTTCTTT.

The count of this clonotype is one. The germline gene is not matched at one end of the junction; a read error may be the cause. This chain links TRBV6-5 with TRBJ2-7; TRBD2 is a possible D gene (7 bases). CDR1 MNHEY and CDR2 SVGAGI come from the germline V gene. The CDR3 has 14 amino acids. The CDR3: CASTRGASSYKQYF. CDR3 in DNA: TGTGCCAGCACCCGGGGGGCGAGCTCCTACAAGCAGTACTTC.

CDR3 amino acids: CSAPGTEDNYGYTF. DNA for the CDR3: TGCAGTGCTCCCGGGACAGAGGATAACTATGGCTACACCTTC. The chain uses TRBV20-1 and TRBJ1-2; TRBD1 matches at 7 bases. The V and J ends lost 5 bases and 1 base, in that order; junction bases with no gene match: 7. CDR3 size: 14 residues. Germline CDR1 and CDR2: DFQATT and SNEGSKA (reference sequence).

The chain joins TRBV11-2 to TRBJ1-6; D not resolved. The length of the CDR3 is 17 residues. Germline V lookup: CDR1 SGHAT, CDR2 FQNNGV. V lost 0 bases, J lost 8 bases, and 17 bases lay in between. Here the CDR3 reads CASSLDLSALLDSPLHF. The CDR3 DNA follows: TGTGCCAGCAGCTTAGATCTTTCGGCACTACTGGATTCACCCCTCCACTTT.

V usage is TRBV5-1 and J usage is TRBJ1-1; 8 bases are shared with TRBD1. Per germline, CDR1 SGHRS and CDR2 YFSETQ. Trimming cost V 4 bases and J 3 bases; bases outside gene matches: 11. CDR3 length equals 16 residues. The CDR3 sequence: CASSLNPGGLDTEAFF. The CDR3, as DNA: TGCGCCAGCAGCCTGAATCCAGGGGGCTTGGACACTGAAGCTTTCTTT.

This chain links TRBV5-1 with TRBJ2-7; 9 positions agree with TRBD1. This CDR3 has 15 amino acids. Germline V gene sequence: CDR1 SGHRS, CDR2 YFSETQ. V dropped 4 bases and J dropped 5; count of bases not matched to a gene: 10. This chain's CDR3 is CASSITGTGNNEQYF. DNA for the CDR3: TGCGCCAGCAGCATTACCGGGACAGGGAACAACGAGCAGTACTTC. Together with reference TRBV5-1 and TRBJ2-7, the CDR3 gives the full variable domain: KAGVTQTPRYLIKTRGQQVTLSCSPISGHRSVSWYQQTPGQGLQFLFEYFSETQRNKGNFPGRFSGRQFSNSRSEMNVSTLELGDSALYLCASSITGTGNNEQYFGPGTRLTVT.

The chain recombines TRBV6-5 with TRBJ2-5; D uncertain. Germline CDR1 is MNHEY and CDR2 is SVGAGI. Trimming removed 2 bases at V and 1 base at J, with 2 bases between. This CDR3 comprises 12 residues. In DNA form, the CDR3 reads TGTGCCAGCAGTTACGGCCAAGAGACCCAGTACTTC. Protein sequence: CASSYGQETQYF.

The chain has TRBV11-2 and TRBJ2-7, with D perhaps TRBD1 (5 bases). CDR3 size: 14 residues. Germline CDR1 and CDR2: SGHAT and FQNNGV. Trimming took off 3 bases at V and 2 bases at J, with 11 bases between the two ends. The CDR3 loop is CASSFNRIPYEQYF. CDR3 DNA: TGTGCCAGCAGCTTTAACAGGATTCCCTACGAGCAGTACTTC.

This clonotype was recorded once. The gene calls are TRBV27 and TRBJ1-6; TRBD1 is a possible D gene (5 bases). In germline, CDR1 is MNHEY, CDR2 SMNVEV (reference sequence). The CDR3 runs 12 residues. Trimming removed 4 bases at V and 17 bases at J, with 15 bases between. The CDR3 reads CASSSAGTGVHF. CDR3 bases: TGTGCCAGCAGTTCGGCGGGGACGGGGGTCCACTTT.

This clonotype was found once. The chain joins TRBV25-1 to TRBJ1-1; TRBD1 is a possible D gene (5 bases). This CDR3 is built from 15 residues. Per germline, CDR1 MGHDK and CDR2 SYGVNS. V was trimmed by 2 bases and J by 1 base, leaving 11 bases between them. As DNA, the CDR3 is TGTGCCAGCAGTGAAGCGGGGACCGGGAACACTGAAGCTTTCTTT. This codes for CASSEAGTGNTEAFF.

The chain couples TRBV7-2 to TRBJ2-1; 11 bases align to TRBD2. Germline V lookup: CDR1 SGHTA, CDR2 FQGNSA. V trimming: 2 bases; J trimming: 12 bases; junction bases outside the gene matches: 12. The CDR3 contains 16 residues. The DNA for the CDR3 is TGTGCCAGCAGCTTAAGTGGACTAGCGGGTCAAAATAGGCAGTTCTTC. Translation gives CASSLSGLAGQNRQFF.

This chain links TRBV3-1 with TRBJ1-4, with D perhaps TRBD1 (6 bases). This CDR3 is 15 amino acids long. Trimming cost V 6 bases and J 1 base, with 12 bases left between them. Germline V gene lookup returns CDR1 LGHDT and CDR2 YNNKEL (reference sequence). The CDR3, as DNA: TGTGCCAGCAGTACGACACAGGGAACTAATGAAAAACTGTTTTTT. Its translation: CASSTTQGTNEKLFF.

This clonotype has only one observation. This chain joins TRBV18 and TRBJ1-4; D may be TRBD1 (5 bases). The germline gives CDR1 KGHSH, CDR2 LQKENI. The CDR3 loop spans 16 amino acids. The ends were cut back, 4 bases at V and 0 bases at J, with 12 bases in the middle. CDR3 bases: TGTGCCAGCTCACGAAACCAGGGTGCAACTAATGAAAAACTGTTTTTT. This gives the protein CASSRNQGATNEKLFF.

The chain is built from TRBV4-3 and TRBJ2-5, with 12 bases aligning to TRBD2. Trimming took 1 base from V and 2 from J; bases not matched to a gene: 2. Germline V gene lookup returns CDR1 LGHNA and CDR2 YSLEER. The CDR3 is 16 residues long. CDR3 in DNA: TGCGCCAGCAGCCAAGTTGGGACTAGCGGGCAAGAGACCCAGTACTTC. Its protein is CASSQVGTSGQETQYF.

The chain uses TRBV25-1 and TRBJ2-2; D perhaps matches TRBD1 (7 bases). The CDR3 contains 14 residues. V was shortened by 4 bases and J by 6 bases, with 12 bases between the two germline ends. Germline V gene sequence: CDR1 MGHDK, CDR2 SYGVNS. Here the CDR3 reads CASSGQGGAGELFF. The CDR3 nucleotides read TGTGCCAGCAGTGGCCAGGGGGGAGCCGGGGAGCTGTTTTTT.

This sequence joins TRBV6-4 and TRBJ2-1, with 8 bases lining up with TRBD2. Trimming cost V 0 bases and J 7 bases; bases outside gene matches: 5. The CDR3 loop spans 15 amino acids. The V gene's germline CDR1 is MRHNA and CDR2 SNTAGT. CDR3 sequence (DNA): TGTGCCAGCAGTGACTCTTCGGGAGGGGGAAATGAGCAGTTCTTC. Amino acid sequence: CASSDSSGGGNEQFF.

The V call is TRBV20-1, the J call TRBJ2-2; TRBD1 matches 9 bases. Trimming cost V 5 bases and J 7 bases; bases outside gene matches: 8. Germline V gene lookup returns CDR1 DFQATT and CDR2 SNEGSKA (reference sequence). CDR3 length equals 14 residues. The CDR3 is CSARLQGASGELFF. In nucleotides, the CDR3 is TGCAGTGCTCGATTACAGGGGGCGAGCGGGGAGCTGTTTTTT.

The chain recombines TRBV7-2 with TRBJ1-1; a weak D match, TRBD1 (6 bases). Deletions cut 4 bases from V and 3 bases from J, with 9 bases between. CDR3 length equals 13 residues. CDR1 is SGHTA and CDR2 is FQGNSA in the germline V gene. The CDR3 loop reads CASSSQGYTEAFF. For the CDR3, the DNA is TGTGCCAGCAGCTCACAGGGTTACACTGAAGCTTTCTTT.

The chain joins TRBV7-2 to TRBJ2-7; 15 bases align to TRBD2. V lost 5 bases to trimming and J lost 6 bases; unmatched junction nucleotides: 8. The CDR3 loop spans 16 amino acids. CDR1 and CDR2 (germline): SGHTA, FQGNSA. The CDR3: CASSPGLAGGIPEQYF. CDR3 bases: TGTGCCAGCAGCCCGGGACTAGCGGGAGGCATTCCCGAGCAGTACTTC.

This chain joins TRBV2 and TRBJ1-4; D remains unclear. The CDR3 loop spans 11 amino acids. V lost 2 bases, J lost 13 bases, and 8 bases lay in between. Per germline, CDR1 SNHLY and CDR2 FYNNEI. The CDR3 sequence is CASSESRLLFF. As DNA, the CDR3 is TGTGCCAGCAGTGAAAGCCGACTACTGTTTTTT.

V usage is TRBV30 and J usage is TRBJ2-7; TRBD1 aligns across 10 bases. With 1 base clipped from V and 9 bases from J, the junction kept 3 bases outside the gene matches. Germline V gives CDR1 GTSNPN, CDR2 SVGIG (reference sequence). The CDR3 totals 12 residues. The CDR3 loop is CAWSGQGAGQYF. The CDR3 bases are TGTGCCTGGAGTGGACAGGGGGCCGGGCAGTACTTC.

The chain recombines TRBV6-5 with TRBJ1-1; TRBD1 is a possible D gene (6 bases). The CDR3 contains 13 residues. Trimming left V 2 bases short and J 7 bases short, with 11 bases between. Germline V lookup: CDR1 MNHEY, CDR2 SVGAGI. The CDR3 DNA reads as TGTGCCAGCAGTTACGGGGGGCTCCGTGAAGCTTTCTTT. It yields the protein CASSYGGLREAFF.

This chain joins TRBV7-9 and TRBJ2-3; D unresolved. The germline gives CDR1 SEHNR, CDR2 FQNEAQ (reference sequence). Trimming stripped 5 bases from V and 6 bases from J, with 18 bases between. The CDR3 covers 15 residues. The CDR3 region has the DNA TGTGCCAGCAGCCAAGGATCCTCAAGGTTGGATACGCAGTATTTT. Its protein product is CASSQGSSRLDTQYF.

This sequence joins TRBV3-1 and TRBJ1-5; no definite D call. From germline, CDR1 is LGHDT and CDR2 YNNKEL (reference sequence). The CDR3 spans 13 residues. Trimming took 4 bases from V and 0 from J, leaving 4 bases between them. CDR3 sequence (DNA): TGTGCCAGCAGCCCCCATAGCAATCAGCCCCAGCATTTT. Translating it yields CASSPHSNQPQHF.

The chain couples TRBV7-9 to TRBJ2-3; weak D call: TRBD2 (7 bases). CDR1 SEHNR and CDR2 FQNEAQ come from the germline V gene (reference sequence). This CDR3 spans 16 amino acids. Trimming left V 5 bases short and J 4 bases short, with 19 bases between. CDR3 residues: CASSPVGGRGSDTQYF. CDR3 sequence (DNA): TGTGCCAGCAGCCCGGTCGGGGGGCGCGGTTCAGATACGCAGTATTTT.

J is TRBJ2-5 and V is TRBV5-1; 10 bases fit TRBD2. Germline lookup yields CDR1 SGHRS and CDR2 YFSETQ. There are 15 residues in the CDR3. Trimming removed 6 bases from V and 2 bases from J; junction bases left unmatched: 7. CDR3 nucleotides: TGCGCCAGCATGCCTAGCGGGAGTCAGCAAGAGACCCAGTACTTC. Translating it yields CASMPSGSQQETQYF.

The CDR3 loop is CASSLARTDAYEQYF. The DNA for the CDR3 is TGTGCCAGCAGCTTGGCCCGGACCGACGCCTACGAGCAGTACTTC. The chain has TRBV5-6 and TRBJ2-7; D unresolved. V lost 0 bases and J lost 2, with 12 bases in between. The germline V gene encodes CDR1 SGHDT and CDR2 YYEEEE. This CDR3 has 15 amino acids.

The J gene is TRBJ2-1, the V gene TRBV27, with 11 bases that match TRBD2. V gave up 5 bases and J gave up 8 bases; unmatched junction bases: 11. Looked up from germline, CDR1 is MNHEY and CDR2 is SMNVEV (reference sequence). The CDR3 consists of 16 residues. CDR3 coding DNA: TGTGCCAGCAGTCCCGGGGTAGCGGGAGGGCCGGATGAGCAGTTCTTC. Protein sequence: CASSPGVAGGPDEQFF.

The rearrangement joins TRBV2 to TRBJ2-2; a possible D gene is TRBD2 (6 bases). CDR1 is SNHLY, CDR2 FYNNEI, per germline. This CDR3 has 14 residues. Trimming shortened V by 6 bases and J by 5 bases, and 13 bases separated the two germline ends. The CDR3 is CASRETSHTGELFF. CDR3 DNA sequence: TGTGCCAGCAGAGAGACTAGTCATACCGGGGAGCTGTTTTTT.